This T cell receptor beta chain was observed in a study of OX40 agonist ivuxolimab in advanced cancers. In terms of the full investigation: Ivuxolimab, which targeted the costimulatory receptor OX40 (CD134), was an agonistic, fully human IgG2 monoclonal antibody. Of the approximately 50 dose-escalation patients, hepatocellular carcinoma was present in about 20, melanoma in about 15, renal cell carcinoma in 9 and head and neck cancer in 9. In the dose-escalation cohort, 82.7% of patients were male, and the mean age was roughly 60 years, with a range of about 23 to 80. Prior anti-PD-1, anti-PD-L1 or anti-CTLA-4 therapy was permitted, and checkpoint inhibitors had been received by about 44% of dose-escalation patients. Three dose-escalation patients achieved partial responses, one with hepatocellular carcinoma and two with cutaneous melanoma. Intravenous ivuxolimab was administered to patients every 2 weeks at six dose levels: 0.01, 0.1, 0.3, 1.5, 3 and 10 mg/kg. Peripheral TCRbeta sequencing was intended to test whether TCR sequence diversity was altered and clonal T-cell expansion was caused by ivuxolimab. The paper covers the monotherapy dose-escalation part of the phase I ivuxolimab trial, which included N ≈ 50 patients.

Genomic DNA was extracted from sorted cells for sequencing of the TCRbeta CDR3 region. The immunoSEQ Assay was used to sequence the TCRbeta CDR3 regions. What TCRdb holds here is the immuneACCESS table cut down to in-frame rearrangements. Part of the clones is not present; checked against another copy, under half of the missing clones reflect an unresolved V gene, and the others are unexplained. This sample has about 47,000 clones in its table, and 65% to 90% of those were observed once. Approximately 6.1% of the sample goes to the ten largest clones. General conclusions and limits of the study: In the 0.1-3.0 mg/kg groups, partial responders had among the lowest normalized peripheral clonal expansion, particularly in CD8+ T cells. The antigen specificity of the clonally expanded peripheral T cells was not determined. Clonal expansion of both CD4+ and CD8+ blood T cells was observed from baseline to week 6 at doses 0.1 to 3.0 mg/kg. After ivuxolimab, more expanded clones were found on average in CD8+ T cells than in CD4+ T cells. Low levels of normalized T-cell clonal expansion were also shown by some nonresponding patients.

The trial excluded patients who had a history of autoimmune disease or were on systemic immunosuppression. Peripheral blood for TCR sequencing was collected from all dose cohorts at baseline, on cycle 4 day 1, and on cycle 7 day 1. Samples came from an open-label, multicenter, first-in-human phase I dose-escalation trial of ivuxolimab. Adults with locally advanced or metastatic melanoma, renal cell, hepatocellular, or head and neck squamous cell carcinoma were enrolled in the trial. Before TCR sequencing, CD4+ and CD8+ T cells were separately sorted from peripheral blood. CDR1 SGHRS and CDR2 YFSETQ are derived from the germline V gene. The CDR3 spans 15 residues, from the cysteine through the phenylalanine. CDR3 DNA only is kept here, 45 bases in frame from base 1. Trimming takes 2 bases from V and 3 bases from J, and the germline ends sit 14 bases apart. A remark on this clone: What this receptor recognizes is not known. Per-base qualities were not stored, and no clone one base away is much larger.

This sample comprised CD4+ or CD8+ T cells sorted from blood, obtained in a trial of the OX40 agonist ivuxolimab. The rearranged segments are TRBV5-1 and TRBJ1-1; too little of a D gene remains to name it. This clonotype was sampled from an adult with an advanced solid tumor such as melanoma, head and neck, liver or kidney cancer. At the DNA level, the sequence is TGCGCCAGCAGCTTCGATAATCCAAGCTACACTGAAGCTTTCTTT. Translated, it gives CASSFDNPSYTEAFF.